Sequencing of this T cell receptor beta chain was carried out in a study of T-cell reconstitution after alpha-beta-depleted transplantation in children listed by TCRdb under 2016. About the full investigation: T-cell immune reconstitution after TCRalphabeta/CD19-depleted allogeneic hematopoietic cell transplantation in children was quantitatively tracked in the study by means of TCR repertoire profiling.

This clonotype was detected only a few times. It has no known antigen specificity. Per-base qualities were not stored, and no clone one base away is much larger. Points the paper makes about the study in general: In some patients, high TCRbeta diversity at day 60 was attributed to recipient T cells and intrathymic progenitors that had survived conditioning. The apparently early alphabetaT-cell count recovery about two months after transplant was reportedly dependent on only several hundred rapidly expanded clones derived from non-depleted graft cells. Over subsequent months, a decline in hyperexpanded clone frequencies was noted, and after one year, T-cell counts and TCRbeta diversity were mostly ascribed to newly produced T cells.

The CDR3 spans 12 residues, from the cysteine through the phenylalanine. Solely the CDR3 DNA is kept, with 36 bases framed from the first base. V lost 3 bases and J lost 6 bases; the stretch between them is 6 bases long. The library was prepared using PCR. For sequencing, an Illumina HiSeq 2500 was employed. TCR libraries were prepared with molecular barcoding, using unique molecular identifiers to normalize TCRbeta repertoire quantification. The public reads were quality trimmed at Q25 with fastp and then assembled into clones with MiXCR by TCRdb, keeping productive beta chains. Each entry is one CDR3 protein sequence, shown with its most common DNA and genes. The sample table lists about 420,000 distinct CDR3 sequences, under 20% of them with a count of one. The ten largest clones add up to roughly 29% of the sample. The treatment or condition label on this specimen signifies: allogeneic hematopoietic cell transplantation with graft depleted of TCRalphabeta T cells and CD19 B cells. The transplant recipients were children given TCRalphabeta/CD19-depleted allogeneic hematopoietic cell grafts.

The chain couples TRBV12-3 or TRBV12-4 to TRBJ2-1; the D gene identity is not certain. The material sequenced was PBMCs, mostly from graft donor cells, taken 360 days after TCRalphabeta/CD19-depleted stem cell transplant. The source is a boy under two years old who had a stem cell transplant for Wiskott-Aldrich syndrome, so the T cells may come from the graft donor. The CDR3 sequence is CASSFSLNEQFF. In nucleotide form, the sequence is TGTGCCAGCAGTTTCAGCCTCAATGAGCAGTTCTTC.